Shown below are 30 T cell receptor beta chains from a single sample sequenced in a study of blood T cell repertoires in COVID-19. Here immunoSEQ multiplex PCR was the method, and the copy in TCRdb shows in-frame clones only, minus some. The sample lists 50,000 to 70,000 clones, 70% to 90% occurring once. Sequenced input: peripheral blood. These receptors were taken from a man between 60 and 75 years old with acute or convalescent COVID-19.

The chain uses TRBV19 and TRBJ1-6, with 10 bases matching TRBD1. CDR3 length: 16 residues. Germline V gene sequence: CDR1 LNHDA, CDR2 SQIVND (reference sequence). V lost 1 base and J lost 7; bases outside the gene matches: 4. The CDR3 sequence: CASSIGGQGINSPLHF. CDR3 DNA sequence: TGTGCCAGTAGTATAGGGGGACAGGGGATCAATTCACCCCTCCACTTT.

CDR3 amino acids: CASSSPLAGVLGDTQYF. The CDR3 DNA reads as TGTGCCAGCAGTTCTCCCCTAGCGGGTGTGCTGGGGGATACGCAGTATTTT. This chain uses TRBV27 with TRBJ2-3; 8 bases map to TRBD2. CDR1 and CDR2 from the germline V gene are MNHEY and SMNVEV (reference sequence). The CDR3 length is 17 residues. Germline trimming cut 4 bases from V and 6 bases from J; bases unmatched to any gene: 15.

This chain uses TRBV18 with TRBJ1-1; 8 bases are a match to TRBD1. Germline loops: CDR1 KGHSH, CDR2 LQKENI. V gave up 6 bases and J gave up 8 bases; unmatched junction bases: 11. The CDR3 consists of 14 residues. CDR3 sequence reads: CASSSGGRGPEAFF. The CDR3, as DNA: TGTGCCAGCTCCTCGGGGGGCAGGGGGCCCGAAGCTTTCTTT. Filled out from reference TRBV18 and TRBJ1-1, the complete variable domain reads NAGVMQNPRHLVRRRGQEARLRCSPMKGHSHVYWYRQLPEEGLKFMVYLQKENIIDESGMPKERFSAEFPKEGPSILRIQQVVRGDSAAYFCASSSGGRGPEAFFGQGTRLTVV.

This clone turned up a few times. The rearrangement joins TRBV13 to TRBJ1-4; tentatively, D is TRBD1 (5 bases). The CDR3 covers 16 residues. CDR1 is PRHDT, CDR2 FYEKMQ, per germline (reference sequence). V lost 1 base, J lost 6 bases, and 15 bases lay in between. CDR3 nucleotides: TGTGCCAGCAGCTTAGCGGGGAGGGACGGGGATGAAAAACTGTTTTTT. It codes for CASSLAGRDGDEKLFF.

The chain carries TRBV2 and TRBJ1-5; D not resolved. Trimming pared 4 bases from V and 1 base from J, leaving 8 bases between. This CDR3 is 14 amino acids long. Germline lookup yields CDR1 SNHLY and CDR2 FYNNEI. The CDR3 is CASSATVSNQPQHF. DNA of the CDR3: TGTGCCAGCAGTGCTACAGTAAGCAATCAGCCCCAGCATTTT.

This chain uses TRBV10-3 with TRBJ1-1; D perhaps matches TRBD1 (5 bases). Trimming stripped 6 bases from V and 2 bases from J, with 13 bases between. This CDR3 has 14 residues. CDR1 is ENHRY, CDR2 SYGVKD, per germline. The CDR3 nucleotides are TGTGCCATCAGGGCGGGACGGGAAAACACTGAAGCTTTCTTT. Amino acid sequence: CAIRAGRENTEAFF.

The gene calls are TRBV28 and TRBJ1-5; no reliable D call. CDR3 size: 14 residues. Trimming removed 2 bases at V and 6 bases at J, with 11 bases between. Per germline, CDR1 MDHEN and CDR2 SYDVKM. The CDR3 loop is CASSLIQHGQPQHF. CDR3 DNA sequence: TGTGCCAGCAGTTTAATACAACATGGTCAGCCCCAGCATTTT.

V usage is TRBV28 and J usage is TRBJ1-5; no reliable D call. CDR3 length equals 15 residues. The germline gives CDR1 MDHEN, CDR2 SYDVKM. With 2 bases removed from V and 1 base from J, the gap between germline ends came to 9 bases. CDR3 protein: CASSLLKFSNQPQHF. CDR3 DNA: TGTGCCAGCAGTTTACTAAAGTTCAGCAATCAGCCCCAGCATTTT.

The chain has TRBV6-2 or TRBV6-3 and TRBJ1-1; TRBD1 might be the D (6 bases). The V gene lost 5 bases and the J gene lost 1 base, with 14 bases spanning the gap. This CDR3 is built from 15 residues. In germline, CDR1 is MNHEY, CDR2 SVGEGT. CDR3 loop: CASSIQGTENTEAFF. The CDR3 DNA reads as TGTGCCAGCAGTATTCAGGGGACGGAGAACACTGAAGCTTTCTTT.

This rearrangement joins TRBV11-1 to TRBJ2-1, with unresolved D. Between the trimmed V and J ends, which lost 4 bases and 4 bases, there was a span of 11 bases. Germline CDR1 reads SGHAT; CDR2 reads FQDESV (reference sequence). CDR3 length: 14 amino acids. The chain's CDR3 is CASSYGTEYNEQFF. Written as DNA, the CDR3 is TGTGCCAGCAGCTATGGAACAGAGTACAATGAGCAGTTCTTC.

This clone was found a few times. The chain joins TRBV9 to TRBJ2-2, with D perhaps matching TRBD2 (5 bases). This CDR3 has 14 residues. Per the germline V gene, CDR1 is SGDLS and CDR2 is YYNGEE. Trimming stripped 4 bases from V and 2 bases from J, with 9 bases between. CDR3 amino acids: CASSLASNTGELFF. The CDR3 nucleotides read TGTGCCAGCAGCCTAGCCTCCAACACCGGGGAGCTGTTTTTT.

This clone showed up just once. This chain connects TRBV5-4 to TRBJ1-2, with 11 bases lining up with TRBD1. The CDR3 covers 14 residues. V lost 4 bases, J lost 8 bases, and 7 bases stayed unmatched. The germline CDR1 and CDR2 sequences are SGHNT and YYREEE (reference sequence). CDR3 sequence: CASSPGQGAKGYTF. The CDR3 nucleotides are TGTGCCAGCAGCCCCGGACAGGGGGCGAAGGGCTACACCTTC. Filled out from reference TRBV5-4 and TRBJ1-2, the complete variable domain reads ETGVTQSPTHLIKTRGQQVTLRCSSQSGHNTVSWYQQALGQGPQFIFQYYREEENGRGNFPPRFSGLQFPNYSSELNVNALELDDSALYLCASSPGQGAKGYTFGSGTRLTVV.

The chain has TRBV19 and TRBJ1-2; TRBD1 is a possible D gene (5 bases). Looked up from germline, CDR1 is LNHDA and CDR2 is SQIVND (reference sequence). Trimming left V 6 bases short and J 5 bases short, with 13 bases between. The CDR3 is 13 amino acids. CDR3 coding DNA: TGTGCCAGTAGGCAGGGCCCAGGATATGGCTACACCTTC. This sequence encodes CASRQGPGYGYTF. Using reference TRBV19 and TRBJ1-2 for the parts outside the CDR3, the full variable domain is DGGITQSPKYLFRKEGQNVTLSCEQNLNHDAMYWYRQDPGQGLRLIYYSQIVNDFQKGDIAEGYSVSREKKESFPLTVTSAQKNPTAFYLCASRQGPGYGYTFGSGTRLTVV.

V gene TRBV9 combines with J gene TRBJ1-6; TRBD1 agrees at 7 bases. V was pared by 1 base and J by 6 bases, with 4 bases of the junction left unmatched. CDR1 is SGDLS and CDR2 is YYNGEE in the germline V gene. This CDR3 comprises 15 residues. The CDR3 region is CASSVRDSRNSPLHF. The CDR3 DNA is TGTGCCAGCAGCGTACGGGACAGTCGTAATTCACCCCTCCACTTT. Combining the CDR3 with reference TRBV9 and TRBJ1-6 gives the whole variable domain DSGVTQTPKHLITATGQRVTLRCSPRSGDLSVYWYQQSLDQGLQFLIQYYNGEERAKGNILERFSAQQFPDLHSELNLSSLELGDSALYFCASSVRDSRNSPLHFGNGTRLTVT.

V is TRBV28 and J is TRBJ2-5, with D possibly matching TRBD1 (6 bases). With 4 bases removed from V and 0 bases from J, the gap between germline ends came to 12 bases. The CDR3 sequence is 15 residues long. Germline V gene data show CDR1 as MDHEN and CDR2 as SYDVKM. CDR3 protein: CASSSATGYQETQYF. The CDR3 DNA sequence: TGTGCCAGCAGTTCTGCCACAGGGTACCAAGAGACCCAGTACTTC.

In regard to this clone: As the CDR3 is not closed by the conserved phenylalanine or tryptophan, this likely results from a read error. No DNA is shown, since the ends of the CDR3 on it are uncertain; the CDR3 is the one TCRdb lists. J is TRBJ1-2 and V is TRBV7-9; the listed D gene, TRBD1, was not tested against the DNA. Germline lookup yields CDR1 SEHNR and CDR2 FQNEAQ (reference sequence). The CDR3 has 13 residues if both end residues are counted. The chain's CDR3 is CASSLVLQGYLEV.

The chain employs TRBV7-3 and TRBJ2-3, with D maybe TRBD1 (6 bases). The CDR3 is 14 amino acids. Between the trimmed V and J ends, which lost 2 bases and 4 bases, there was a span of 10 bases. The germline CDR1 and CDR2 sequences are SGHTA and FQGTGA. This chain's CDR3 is CASSLGSGADTQYF. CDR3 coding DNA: TGTGCCAGCAGCTTAGGGTCAGGGGCAGATACGCAGTATTTT.

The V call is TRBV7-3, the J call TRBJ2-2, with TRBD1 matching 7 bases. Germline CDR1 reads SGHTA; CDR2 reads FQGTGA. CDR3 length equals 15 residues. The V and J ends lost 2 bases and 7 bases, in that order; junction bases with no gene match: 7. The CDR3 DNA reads TGTGCCAGCAGCTTAGGTTCTACAGGGGTCGGGGAGCTGTTTTTT. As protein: CASSLGSTGVGELFF.

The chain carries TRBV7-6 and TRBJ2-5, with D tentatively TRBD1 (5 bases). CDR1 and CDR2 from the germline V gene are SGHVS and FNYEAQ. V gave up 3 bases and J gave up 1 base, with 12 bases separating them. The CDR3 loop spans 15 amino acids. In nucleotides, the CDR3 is TGTGCCAGCAGCTTTCTAGACAGCACCCAAGAGACCCAGTACTTC. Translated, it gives CASSFLDSTQETQYF.

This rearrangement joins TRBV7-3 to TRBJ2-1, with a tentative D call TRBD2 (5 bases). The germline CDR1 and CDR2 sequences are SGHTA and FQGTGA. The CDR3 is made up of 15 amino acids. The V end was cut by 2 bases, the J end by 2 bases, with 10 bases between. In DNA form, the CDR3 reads TGTGCCAGCAGCTTAGATCCAGCGGCCTACAATGAGCAGTTCTTC. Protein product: CASSLDPAAYNEQFF.

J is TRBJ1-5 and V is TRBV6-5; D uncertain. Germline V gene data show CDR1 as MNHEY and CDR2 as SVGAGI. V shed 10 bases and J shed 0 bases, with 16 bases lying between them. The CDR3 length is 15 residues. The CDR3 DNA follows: TGTGCCACCCTTAAGCGAGGATATAGCAATCAGCCCCAGCATTTT. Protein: CATLKRGYSNQPQHF.

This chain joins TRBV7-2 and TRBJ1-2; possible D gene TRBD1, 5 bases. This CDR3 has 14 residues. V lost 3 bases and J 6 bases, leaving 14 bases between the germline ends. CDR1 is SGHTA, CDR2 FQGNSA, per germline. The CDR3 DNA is TGTGCCAGCAGCTTGTCCCCAGGGCCAAATGGCTACACCTTC. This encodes CASSLSPGPNGYTF.

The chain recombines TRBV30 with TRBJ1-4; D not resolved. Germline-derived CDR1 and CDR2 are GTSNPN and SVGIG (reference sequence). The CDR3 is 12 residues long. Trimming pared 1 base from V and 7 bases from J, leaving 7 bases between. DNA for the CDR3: TGTGCCTGGAGTGACTCGGGTGAAAAACTGTTTTTT. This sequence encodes CAWSDSGEKLFF.

CDR3: CASSLATGNSYGYTF. CDR3 nucleotide sequence: TGTGCCAGCAGCTTGGCCACAGGGAACTCCTATGGCTACACCTTC. The V gene is TRBV5-5, the J gene TRBJ1-2; maybe TRBD1 (6 bases). V lost 0 bases, J lost 4 bases, and 13 bases lay in between. The CDR3 has 15 amino acids. Germline CDR1 reads SGHKS; CDR2 reads YYEKEE (reference sequence). The variable domain in full, completed from reference TRBV5-5 and TRBJ1-2, reads DAGVTQSPTHLIKTRGQQVTLRCSPISGHKSVSWYQQVLGQGPQFIFQYYEKEERGRGNFPDRFSARQFPNYSSELNVNALLLGDSALYLCASSLATGNSYGYTFGSGTRLTVV.

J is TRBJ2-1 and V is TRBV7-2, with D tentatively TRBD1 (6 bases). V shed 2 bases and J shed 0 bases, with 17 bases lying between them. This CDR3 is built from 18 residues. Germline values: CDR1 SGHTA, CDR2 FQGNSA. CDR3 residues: CASSLFIGQPSSYNEQFF. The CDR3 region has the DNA TGTGCCAGCAGCTTATTTATCGGACAGCCTAGCTCCTACAATGAGCAGTTCTTC.

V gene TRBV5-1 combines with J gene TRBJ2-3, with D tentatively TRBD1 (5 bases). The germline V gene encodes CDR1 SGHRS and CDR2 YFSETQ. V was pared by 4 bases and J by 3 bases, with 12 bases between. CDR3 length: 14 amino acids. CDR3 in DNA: TGCGCCAGCAGCGCGGCTACAGGAACAGATACGCAGTATTTT. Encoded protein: CASSAATGTDTQYF.

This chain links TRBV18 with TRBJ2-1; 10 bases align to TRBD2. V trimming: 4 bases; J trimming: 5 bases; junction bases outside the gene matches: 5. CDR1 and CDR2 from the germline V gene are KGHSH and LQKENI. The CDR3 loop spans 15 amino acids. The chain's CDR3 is CASSLSLAGDNEQFF. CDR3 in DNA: TGTGCCAGCTCACTAAGTCTAGCGGGGGACAATGAGCAGTTCTTC. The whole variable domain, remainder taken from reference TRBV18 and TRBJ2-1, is NAGVMQNPRHLVRRRGQEARLRCSPMKGHSHVYWYRQLPEEGLKFMVYLQKENIIDESGMPKERFSAEFPKEGPSILRIQQVVRGDSAAYFCASSLSLAGDNEQFFGPGTRLTVL.

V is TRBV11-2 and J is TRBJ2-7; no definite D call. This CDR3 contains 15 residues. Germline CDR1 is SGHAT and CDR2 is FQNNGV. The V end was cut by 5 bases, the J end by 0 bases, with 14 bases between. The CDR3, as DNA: TGTGCCAGCAGCCGATCACCACATCCCTCCTACGAGCAGTACTTC. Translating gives CASSRSPHPSYEQYF.

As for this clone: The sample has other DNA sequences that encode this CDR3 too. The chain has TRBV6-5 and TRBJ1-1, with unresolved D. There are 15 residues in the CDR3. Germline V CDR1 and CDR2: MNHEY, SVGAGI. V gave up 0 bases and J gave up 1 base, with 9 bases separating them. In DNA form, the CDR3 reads TGTGCCAGCAGTTACTCTGGGCGGGGGAACACTGAAGCTTTCTTT. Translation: CASSYSGRGNTEAFF.

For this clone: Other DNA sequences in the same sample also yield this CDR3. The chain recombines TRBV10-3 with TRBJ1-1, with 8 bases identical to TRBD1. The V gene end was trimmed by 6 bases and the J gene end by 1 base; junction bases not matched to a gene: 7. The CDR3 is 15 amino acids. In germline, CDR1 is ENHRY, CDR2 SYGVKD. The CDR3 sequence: CAIRGTGGPNTEAFF. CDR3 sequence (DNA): TGTGCCATCAGAGGGACAGGAGGTCCGAACACTGAAGCTTTCTTT.